One T cell receptor (beta chain) is described in this entry. Its antigen is currently unknown. The assay was immunoSEQ multiplex PCR, and TCRdb's table has in-frame clones only and misses some. Here the sample spans about 24,000 clones, about 72% being singletons. The sample originates from a study of vaccination effects on CD4 cells after COVID-19. Turning to the study itself: Two convalescent patients gave samples 16 days and one week before vaccination.

Study outcomes and limitations: Small numbers of convalescent patients limited the study. It also lacked early post-infection timepoints.

Antigen-specific CD4+ T cells were expanded with viral peptide pools in the ViraFEST assay before sequencing. CD4+ T cells were isolated after 10 days of culture. A PCR test confirmed that the person had SARS-CoV-2 infection between March and December 2020. The sample consisted of CD4+ T cells from PBMCs cultured with SARS-CoV-2 spike peptides, taken before COVID-19 vaccination. This sequence was found in a human donor who had a prior SARS-CoV-2 infection.

The DNA for the CDR3 is TGTGCCAGTAGTATAGTTCCAGGGGGCTTGACAGATACGCAGTATTTT. Its translation: CASSIVPGGLTDTQYF. The rearrangement links TRBV19 to TRBJ2-3; 8 bases are shared with TRBD1. The CDR3 is 16 amino acids. Germline CDR1 and CDR2: LNHDA and SQIVND (reference sequence). The ends lost 1 base at V and 3 bases at J; junction bases unmatched: 6.